This TCR beta chain was captured by sequencing in a study of T-cell reconstitution after alpha-beta-depleted transplantation in children. The table lists this clonotype with many counts. Unique molecular identifiers tagged the TCRbeta library. TCRdb reprocessed the PCR reads with MiXCR, giving one entry per CDR3 protein. The profile shows roughly 300,000 distinct CDR3 sequences, more than 9% of them singletons. Germline V gene data show CDR1 as LGHDT and CDR2 as YNNKEL (reference sequence). Unmatched junction bases numbered 10, after V lost 6 bases and J lost 2 bases. The CDR3 has 15 residues. This TCR was sampled from a human donor who donated a stem cell graft to a child with SCID. This chain links TRBV3-1 with TRBJ2-7; TRBD1 agrees at 7 bases. Sequenced here: PBMCs from the stem cell graft donor, sampled from the stem cell graft. The CDR3 sequence is CASRPGGQETYEQYF. CDR3 in DNA: TGTGCCAGCAGGCCCGGAGGACAGGAGACCTACGAGCAGTACTTC.